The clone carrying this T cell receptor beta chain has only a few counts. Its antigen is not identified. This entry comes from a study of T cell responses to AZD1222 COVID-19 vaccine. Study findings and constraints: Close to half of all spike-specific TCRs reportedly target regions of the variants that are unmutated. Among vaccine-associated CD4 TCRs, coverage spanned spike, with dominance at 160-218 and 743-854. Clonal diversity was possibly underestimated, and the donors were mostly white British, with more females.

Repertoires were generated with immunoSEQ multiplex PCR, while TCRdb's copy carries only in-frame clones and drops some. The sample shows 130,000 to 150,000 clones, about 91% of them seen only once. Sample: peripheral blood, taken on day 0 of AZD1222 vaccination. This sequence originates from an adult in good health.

The CDR3 sequence: CASSLKTGLVKTQYF. In DNA, the CDR3 is TGTGCCAGCAGTCTGAAGACCGGACTAGTAAAGACCCAGTACTTC. The J gene is TRBJ2-5, the V gene TRBV2; 7 nucleotides match TRBD2. There are 15 residues in the CDR3. The germline gives CDR1 SNHLY, CDR2 FYNNEI. The J segment lost 6 bases and the V segment lost 5 bases, leaving 12 bases of the junction unmatched.